This T cell receptor (beta chain) was identified in a study of blood T cell repertoires in COVID-19. Per germline, CDR1 SGDLS and CDR2 YYNGEE. The CDR3 loop spans 13 amino acids. V lost 4 bases and J 0 bases, leaving 5 bases between the germline ends. Per the authors' pipeline: Amplified reference gene primers provided the basis for estimating nucleated cell counts. Only in-frame clones appear in the TCRdb table, and some are missing; sequencing was by immunoSEQ multiplex PCR. The DNA was the basis for D and trimming; V, J and clone size are from that table. The data hold hundreds of thousands of clones, with approximately 87% observed a single time. This clone showed up just a few times.

This rearrangement joins TRBV9 to TRBJ1-3; a weak D match, TRBD1 (5 bases). The sequence derives from a woman between 45 and 65 years old who had recovered from COVID-19. The sequenced material came from PBMCs or T cells enriched from blood (not recorded which). CDR3 sequence: CASSRGSGNTIYF. CDR3 DNA: TGTGCCAGCAGCAGGGGCTCTGGAAACACCATATATTTT.